This T cell receptor beta chain came from a study of radiation and T cells in renal cell carcinoma. The table came from immunoSEQ multiplex PCR; TCRdb's copy has only in-frame clones and leaves some out. The data show around 100,000 clones, 84% seen once. Study-wide results and limits: Top tumor clonotypes rose in blood 2 weeks post-radiation, then contracted. No pretreatment tumor biopsies were available for baseline clonotypes.

Time point: blood 4 weeks post-SBRT, at nephrectomy. Treatment here: 15 Gy SBRT to primary tumor, nephrectomy 4 weeks later. Nephrectomy followed 15 Gy stereotactic body radiation by 4 weeks. Clear cell pathology was present in this patient's renal cell carcinoma. The sample holds one count of this clone. Its antigen is undetermined. The germline V gene has CDR1 MGHRA and CDR2 YSYEKL. The junction had 7 bases not matched to a gene; V was cut back by 2 bases and J by 4 bases. The CDR3 consists of 16 residues. The starting material was blood, obtained from a patient whose treatment included radiotherapy and nephrectomy. The clonotype was recovered from a man aged 55 to 70 with renal cell carcinoma. The J gene is TRBJ2-7, the V gene TRBV4-1; 11 positions agree with TRBD1. In DNA, the CDR3 is TGCGCCAGCAGCCAATCCAGGACAGGGGGCAGTTACGAGCAGTACTTC. This gives the protein CASSQSRTGGSYEQYF.